This TCR beta chain was captured by sequencing in a study of blood T cell repertoires in COVID-19. Study summary: Material from acute and convalescent COVID-19 was sourced from the United States, Italy and Spain. Sources were T cells, B-cell-depleted T cells, or PBMCs; the material itself was cDNA or gDNA.

This clone appeared a single time. Trimming stripped 9 bases from V and 0 bases from J, with 14 bases between. Germline V gene data show CDR1 as LNHDA and CDR2 as SQIVND (reference sequence). The CDR3 spans 15 residues. Original data processing: How many nucleated cells were present was estimated from reference gene primer amplification. Sequencing used immunoSEQ multiplex PCR; TCRdb keeps in-frame clones, though not all of them. V and J calls and clone size are those listed in that table; D and trimming were worked out from the DNA. The sample has fewer than 250,000 clones; roughly nine tenths are singletons.

The sample was peripheral blood. The chain uses TRBV19 and TRBJ1-4; D might be TRBD1 (6 bases). The source of this sequence is a woman in her fifties or sixties with acute or convalescent COVID-19. CDR3 protein: CASGDIPTTNEKLFF. The CDR3 nucleotides read TGTGCCAGCGGGGACATTCCGACAACTAATGAAAAACTGTTTTTT.